This TCR beta chain derives from a study of CD8+ T cells in alopecia areata. Study-wide context: At a dose of 5 to 10 mg twice daily, oral tofacitinib was given to treated patients.

Stated treatment: oral pan-JAK inhibitor, 5-10 mg twice daily. The length of the CDR3 is 15 residues. Trimming removed 5 bases from V and 0 bases from J; junction bases left unmatched: 6. The germline CDR1 and CDR2 sequences are SGHAT and FQNNGV. Extracted RNA was reverse transcribed, and the resulting cDNA served as sequencing template. Sequenced by immunoSEQ multiplex PCR; TCRdb stores in-frame clones only, minus some. In the table there are under 110,000 clones, roughly three fifths of which are singletons. The rearrangement uses TRBV11-2 and TRBJ1-1; 7 bases fit TRBD1. Material: CD8+ T cells sorted from blood, obtained at approximately week 56, from a patient treated with tofacitinib. The sequence derives from a human donor with alopecia areata. CDR3 in amino acids: CASSKRGQVNTEAFF. The CDR3 DNA reads as TGTGCCAGCAGCAAAAGAGGACAGGTGAACACTGAAGCTTTCTTT.